A single sample is the source of the 11 T cell receptor beta chains below, sequenced in a study of human T cells and chemical hapten exposure. Time point in this sample: pre-sensitization, week 0. Treatment indicated: therapeutic diphenylcyclopropenone sensitization with weekly scalp DPC. TCRdb processed the RACE reads anew with MiXCR; each CDR3 protein has one entry. Of 150,000 to 200,000 distinct CDR3 sequences listed, 25% to 30% were seen once; the top ten hold just under 3%. The sample in question was whole blood, obtained in connection with sensitization to the hapten diphenylcyclopropenone (DPC). The origin of the receptors is a woman aged 30 to 39 with alopecia areata. Some clones in this sample may be carry-over from other donors' samples.

The table lists this clonotype with many counts. V and J are TRBV20-1 and TRBJ1-4; D ambiguous. Germline values: CDR1 DFQATT, CDR2 SNEGSKA (reference sequence). The V end lost 2 bases, the J end lost 5 bases, and 6 bases lay between the germline ends. The CDR3 runs to 12 residues. The chain's CDR3 is CSARQINEKLFF. The CDR3, as DNA: TGCAGTGCTAGACAGATCAATGAAAAACTGTTTTTT.

This clonotype has more than one count but fewer than ten. The V call is TRBV7-9, the J call TRBJ2-7; D is perhaps TRBD2 (6 bases). This CDR3 contains 13 residues. Germline CDR1 and CDR2: SEHNR and FQNEAQ (reference sequence). Deletions cut 6 bases from V and 7 bases from J, with 16 bases between. The chain's CDR3 is CASSKSGVEEQYF. CDR3 bases: TGTGCCAGCAGTAAATCGGGGGTTGAGGAGCAGTACTTC.

This clonotype has at least ten counts. The V and J genes are TRBV28 and TRBJ2-7; D not resolved. CDR1 MDHEN and CDR2 SYDVKM come from the germline V gene. V was trimmed by 8 bases and J by 4 bases, leaving 12 bases between them. This CDR3 region has 12 residues. The CDR3: CASCGSEYEQYF. The CDR3, as DNA: TGTGCCAGCTGTGGAAGTGAATACGAGCAGTACTTC.

This chain uses TRBV20-1 with TRBJ2-7, with D possibly TRBD1 on 5 matching bases. The CDR3 is made up of 13 amino acids. Trimming cost V 6 bases and J 2 bases, with 14 bases left between them. Germline CDR1 and CDR2: DFQATT and SNEGSKA (reference sequence). The CDR3 nucleotides read TGCAGTGCGAAGGGGCAGCTCGCCTACGAGCAGTACTTC. Amino acids: CSAKGQLAYEQYF.

The chain joins TRBV7-9 to TRBJ1-2, with D perhaps TRBD1 (5 bases). The CDR3 covers 15 residues. Germline V gene lookup returns CDR1 SEHNR and CDR2 FQNEAQ (reference sequence). Trimming removed 5 bases at V and 6 bases at J, with 19 bases between. CDR3 coding DNA: TGTGCCAGCAGCCTAGGGGTCACAGGCAGCAATGGCTACACCTTC. This gives the protein CASSLGVTGSNGYTF.

The V and J genes are TRBV28 and TRBJ2-4; D might be TRBD2 (5 bases). Germline CDR1 MDHEN, CDR2 SYDVKM. The germline V and J ends were trimmed by 7 bases and 0 bases, with 16 bases remaining between them. The CDR3 is 16 amino acids. The chain's CDR3 is CASTKGGFLAKNIQYF. CDR3 DNA sequence: TGTGCCAGCACCAAAGGCGGGTTTTTAGCCAAAAACATTCAGTACTTC.

The chain combines TRBV28 with TRBJ2-4; TRBD1 matches 7 bases. The CDR3 has 13 amino acids. V shed 3 bases, J shed 7 bases, and the junction held 3 bases outside the gene matches. Germline V lookup: CDR1 MDHEN, CDR2 SYDVKM. Written as DNA, the CDR3 is TGTGCCAGCAGTTTCGCACAGGGGAACATTCAGTACTTC. Protein product: CASSFAQGNIQYF.

This clonotype was observed a handful of times. This sequence joins TRBV7-2 and TRBJ1-1, with unresolved D. The V gene lost 5 bases and the J gene lost 8 bases, with 15 bases spanning the gap. CDR3 length: 13 residues. CDR1 and CDR2 from the germline V gene are SGHTA and FQGNSA. DNA of the CDR3: TGTGCCAGCAGCCTTTTTCAAGGAGAAGAAGCTTTCTTT. Amino acids: CASSLFQGEEAFF. Looking up the rest from reference TRBV7-2 and TRBJ1-1 gives the full variable domain: GAGVSQSPSNKVTEKGKDVELRCDPISGHTALYWYRQSLGQGLEFLIYFQGNSAPDKSGLPSDRFSAERTGGSVSTLTIQRTQQEDSAVYLCASSLFQGEEAFFGQGTRLTVV.

V gene TRBV5-5 combines with J gene TRBJ2-7; 10 bases map to TRBD1. Germline CDR1 reads SGHKS; CDR2 reads YYEKEE (reference sequence). V gave up 1 base and J gave up 9 bases; unmatched junction bases: 10. The CDR3 runs 15 residues. CDR3 coding DNA: TGTGCCAGCAGCTTGACCGGGACAGGGGAGATCGGGCAGTACTTC. Its translation is CASSLTGTGEIGQYF. The variable domain in full, with the rest retrieved from reference TRBV5-5 and TRBJ2-7, is DAGVTQSPTHLIKTRGQQVTLRCSPISGHKSVSWYQQVLGQGPQFIFQYYEKEERGRGNFPDRFSARQFPNYSSELNVNALLLGDSALYLCASSLTGTGEIGQYFGPGTRLTVT.

This sequence joins TRBV29-1 and TRBJ2-5; D gene ambiguous. Trimming removed 4 bases from V and 1 base from J, with 7 bases in between. CDR1 is SQVTM and CDR2 is ANQGSEA in the germline V gene. The CDR3 consists of 12 residues. The CDR3 bases are TGCAGCGTTGTTCCCTTCCAAGAGACCCAGTACTTC. It is translated as CSVVPFQETQYF.

The V gene is TRBV12-3 or TRBV12-4, the J gene TRBJ2-1; D may be TRBD2 (5 bases). There are 15 residues in the CDR3. V was trimmed by 6 bases and J by 0 bases, leaving 12 bases between them. The CDR3 DNA is TGTGCCAGCAGCCCCGGACTTTCCTCCTACAATGAGCAGTTCTTC. Translated, it gives CASSPGLSSYNEQFF.